Listed here are 13 T cell receptor beta chains from one sample, sequenced in a study of shared clonotypes between healthy human individuals. Using immunoSEQ multiplex PCR, the repertoire was profiled, and TCRdb retains in-frame clones only, with some absent. The sample holds 2 million to 2.5 million clones, around 96% seen once. The naive CD8 fraction comprised CD45RO-negative cells positively selected for CCR7 and excluded terminally differentiated effector memory CD45RA+ cells. Sequencing was performed on naive CD8+ T cells sorted from blood. The receptors stem from a man younger than 30 in good health.

The genes are TRBV4-1 and TRBJ1-5; possibly TRBD1 for D (6 bases). The V gene's germline CDR1 is MGHRA and CDR2 YSYEKL. Trimming cost V 0 bases and J 7 bases, with 13 bases left between them. The CDR3 loop spans 15 amino acids. For the CDR3, the DNA is TGCGCCAGCAGCCAAGATGCAGGGGCCGGGCAGCCCCAGCATTTT. It encodes CASSQDAGAGQPQHF.

As for this clone: Other DNA sequences in this sample translate to the same CDR3. This chain connects TRBV27 to TRBJ2-1, with TRBD1 identical over 9 bases. The CDR3 totals 14 residues. The germline CDR1 and CDR2 sequences are MNHEY and SMNVEV (reference sequence). The V gene end was trimmed by 3 bases and the J gene end by 4 bases; junction bases not matched to a gene: 1. The CDR3 loop is CASSFDRGYNEQFF. The CDR3 DNA sequence: TGTGCCAGCAGTTTTGACAGGGGGTACAATGAGCAGTTCTTC.

This chain links TRBV15 with TRBJ2-7, with TRBD2 matching over 10 bases. CDR1 and CDR2 from the germline V gene are LNHNV and YYDKDF (reference sequence). The CDR3 contains 15 residues. V trimming: 1 base; J trimming: 5 bases; junction bases outside the gene matches: 5. The CDR3 sequence is CATSRASGSLNEQYF. In DNA, the CDR3 is TGTGCCACCAGCAGAGCTAGCGGGAGTCTCAACGAGCAGTACTTC.

The chain is built from TRBV6-6 and TRBJ1-5; no reliable D call. V was cut by 0 bases and J by 7 bases, with 7 bases left in between. Looked up from germline, CDR1 is MNHNY and CDR2 is SVGAGI (reference sequence). This CDR3 has 13 residues. The CDR3 is CASSYSAAQPQHF. DNA of the CDR3: TGTGCCAGCAGTTACTCTGCCGCCCAGCCCCAGCATTTT.

The chain links TRBV5-6 to TRBJ2-5; TRBD1 might be the D (6 bases). Between the trimmed V and J ends, which lost 3 bases and 4 bases, there was a span of 13 bases. CDR1 is SGHDT, CDR2 YYEEEE, per germline. The CDR3 spans 14 residues. CDR3 sequence reads: CASSSITGRETQYF. DNA for the CDR3: TGTGCCAGCAGCTCCATCACAGGGAGAGAGACCCAGTACTTC.

The chain uses TRBV6-1 and TRBJ2-5; no clear D gene. The germline CDR1 and CDR2 sequences are MNHNS and SASEGT. V dropped 3 bases and J dropped 5 bases, with 10 bases sitting between them. The CDR3 totals 13 residues. CDR3 DNA: TGTGCCAGCAGTGAGGCGATTTTGGAGACCCAGTACTTC. It codes for CASSEAILETQYF.

The chain has TRBV4-1 and TRBJ1-4; 7 bases map to TRBD1. This CDR3 comprises 15 residues. Per the germline V gene, CDR1 is MGHRA and CDR2 is YSYEKL. V was pared by 0 bases and J by 8 bases, with 6 bases of the junction left unmatched. The chain's CDR3 is CASSQDGTVGEKLFF. The CDR3 DNA sequence: TGCGCCAGCAGCCAAGATGGGACAGTAGGGGAAAAACTGTTTTTT.

The rearrangement uses TRBV30 and TRBJ1-6, with D perhaps TRBD1 (6 bases). The CDR3 consists of 15 residues. Between the trimmed V and J ends, which lost 3 bases and 4 bases, there was a span of 13 bases. CDR1 and CDR2 (germline): GTSNPN, SVGIG (reference sequence). CDR3 residues: CAWRAEGGYNSPLHF. In DNA, the CDR3 is TGTGCCTGGAGAGCGGAGGGGGGTTATAATTCACCCCTCCACTTT. The full variable domain, its missing parts supplied by reference TRBV30 and TRBJ1-6, is SQTIHQWPATLVQPVGSPLSLECTVEGTSNPNLYWYRQAAGRGLQLLFYSVGIGQISSEVPQNLSASRPQDRQFILSSKKLLLSDSGFYLCAWRAEGGYNSPLHFGNGTRLTVT.

The chain combines TRBV28 with TRBJ2-7, with D perhaps TRBD1 or TRBD2 (6 bases each). In germline, CDR1 is MDHEN, CDR2 SYDVKM. The CDR3 runs to 15 residues. V lost 7 bases to trimming and J lost 5 bases, with 21 bases between them. The CDR3 DNA follows: TGTGCCAGCACCCTTCCGACTGGAGGGGGTCACGAGCAGTACTTC. As protein: CASTLPTGGGHEQYF.

This clone has a single count. The chain carries TRBV19 and TRBJ2-7, with TRBD2 identical over 12 bases. J lost 4 bases, V lost 0 bases, and 7 bases had no gene match. CDR3 length: 17 amino acids. Germline CDR1 and CDR2: LNHDA and SQIVND (reference sequence). CDR3 sequence: CASSIDLAGGPGYEQYF. CDR3 DNA sequence: TGTGCCAGTAGTATAGACCTAGCGGGAGGGCCAGGGTACGAGCAGTACTTC.

This sequence joins TRBV11-2 and TRBJ2-1; weak D call: TRBD2 (6 bases). Trimming took off 5 bases at V and 2 bases at J, with 16 bases between the two ends. Germline CDR1 reads SGHAT; CDR2 reads FQNNGV. This CDR3 contains 16 residues. For the CDR3, the DNA is TGTGCCAGCAGCCCCAGGTTCGGGAGTGCCTACAATGAGCAGTTCTTC. Its protein is CASSPRFGSAYNEQFF. Looking up the rest from reference TRBV11-2 and TRBJ2-1 gives the full variable domain: EAGVAQSPRYKIIEKRQSVAFWCNPISGHATLYWYQQILGQGPKLLIQFQNNGVVDDSQLPKDRFSAERLKGVDSTLKIQPAKLEDSAVYLCASSPRFGSAYNEQFFGPGTRLTVL.

V and J are TRBV6-5 and TRBJ1-1; D is undetermined. V shed 0 bases and J shed 11 bases, with 16 bases lying between them. The germline V gene encodes CDR1 MNHEY and CDR2 SVGAGI. This CDR3 contains 14 residues. The CDR3 region is CASSYSIFGEMAFF. The DNA of the CDR3 is TGTGCCAGCAGTTACTCGATTTTTGGAGAAATGGCTTTCTTT.

A single count supports this clone. This chain links TRBV7-2 with TRBJ2-7; TRBD1 or TRBD2 may be the D gene (5 bases each). Germline CDR1 reads SGHTA; CDR2 reads FQGNSA. The germline V and J ends were trimmed by 2 bases and 5 bases, with 16 bases remaining between them. This CDR3 spans 15 amino acids. CDR3 loop: CASSLLGGGIHEQYF. In DNA form, the CDR3 reads TGTGCCAGCAGCTTATTGGGTGGGGGTATCCACGAGCAGTACTTC.